The clone carrying this TCR beta chain was found a few times. The data stem from a study of molecular identifiers for immune sequencing clone quantification. Losses at the gene ends were 4 bases for V and 9 bases for J; bases not matched to a gene: 10. Germline CDR1 and CDR2: MGHRA and YSYEKL. The CDR3 sequence is 15 residues long. Each CDR3 protein is one row after TCRdb ran MiXCR on the PCR reads. The sample has hundreds of thousands of distinct CDR3 sequences; 20% are singletons. The receptor's source is a human donor in good health. Some libraries in this study had Jurkat cell RNA spiked in. Sequencing was carried out using naive CD8+ T cells from blood, with Jurkat cell RNA spiked in. Stated subset: FACS-sorted CD8+CD4-CCR7+CD45RA+ naive T cells. This chain links TRBV4-1 with TRBJ2-1, with 9 bases identical to TRBD2. In DNA, the CDR3 is TGCGCCAGCAGCCTAAGACTAGCGGATTACGGTGAGCAGTTCTTC. Amino acids: CASSLRLADYGEQFF.